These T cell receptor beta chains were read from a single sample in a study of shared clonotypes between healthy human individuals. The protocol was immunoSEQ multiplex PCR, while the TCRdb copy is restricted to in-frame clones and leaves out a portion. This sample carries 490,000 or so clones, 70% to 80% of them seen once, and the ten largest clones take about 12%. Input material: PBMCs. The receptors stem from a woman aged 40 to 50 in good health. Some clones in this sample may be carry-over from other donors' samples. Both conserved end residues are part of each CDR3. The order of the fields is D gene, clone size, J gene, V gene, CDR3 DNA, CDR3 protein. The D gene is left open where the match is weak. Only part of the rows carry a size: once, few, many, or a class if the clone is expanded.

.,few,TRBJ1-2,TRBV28,TGTGCCAGCAGTTTCACAGGGTATGGAGGCTACACCTTC,CASSFTGYGGYTF
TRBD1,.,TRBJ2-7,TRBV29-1,TGCAGCGTGTCCGAGCGGGGACAGGGAAACTTC,CSVSERGQGNF
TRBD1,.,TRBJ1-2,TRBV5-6,TGTGCCAGCAGATTGGGCAGGGGGCCATATGGCTACACCTTC,CASRLGRGPYGYTF
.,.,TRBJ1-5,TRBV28,TGTGCCAGCAACTCCCGGGGGAATCAGCCCCAGCATTTT,CASNSRGNQPQHF
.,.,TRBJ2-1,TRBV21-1,TGTGCCAGCAGCAAAGGCAGAGGGACTAGCGAGTACAATGAGCAGTTCTTC,CASSKGRGTSEYNEQFF
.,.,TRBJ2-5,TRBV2,TGTGCCAGCAGCCCAACAGGACCAGAGACCCAGTACTTC,CASSPTGPETQYF
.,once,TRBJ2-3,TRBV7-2,TGTGCCAGCAGCTTAAGCGCTCTAGCAACTAGCACAGATACGCAGTATTTT,CASSLSALATSTDTQYF
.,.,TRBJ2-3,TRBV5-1,TGCGCCAGCAGCTCCCAGAGCGGGAGCACAGATACGCAGTATTTT,CASSSQSGSTDTQYF
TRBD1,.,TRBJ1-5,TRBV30,TGTGCCTGGAGTGTGCGGCAGGGGGATCAGCCCCAGCATTTT,CAWSVRQGDQPQHF
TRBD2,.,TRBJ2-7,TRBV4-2,TGTGCCAGCAGTCAAGCGGCTAGCGGGAGCCGGGGGTCTTACGAGCAGTACTTC,CASSQAASGSRGSYEQYF
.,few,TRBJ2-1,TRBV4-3,TGCGCCAGCAGCCAAGAGGTAGCACGATTTGAGCAGTTCTTC,CASSQEVARFEQFF
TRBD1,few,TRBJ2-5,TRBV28,TGTGCCAGCAGTGCCAGACAATTAGAGGGGGCAGAGACCCAGTACTTC,CASSARQLEGAETQYF
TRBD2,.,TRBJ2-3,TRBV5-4,TGTGCCAGCAGCTTCACTAGCGGCGCTCCCCGGGATACGCAGTATTTT,CASSFTSGAPRDTQYF
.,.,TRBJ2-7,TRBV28,TGTGCCAGCAGTTTACCTGGGGGGAACGAGCAGTACTTC,CASSLPGGNEQYF
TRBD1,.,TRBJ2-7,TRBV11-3,TGTGCCAGCAGCTTGGGACAGGGGGCCTACGAGCAGTACTTC,CASSLGQGAYEQYF
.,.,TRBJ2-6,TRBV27,TGTGCCAGCAGTTTAGCTGGGGCCAACGTCCTGACTTTC,CASSLAGANVLTF
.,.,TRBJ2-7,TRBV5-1,TGCGCCAGCAGCGTCAGGGGAAACGAGCAGTACTTC,CASSVRGNEQYF
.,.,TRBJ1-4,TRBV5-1,TGCGCCAGCAGCTTGGGTGCTAGGACAGCTGAAAAACTGTTTTTT,CASSLGARTAEKLFF
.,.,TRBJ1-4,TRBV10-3,TGTGCCATCAGTCAACACGGCGAGAATAATGAAAAACTGTTTTTT,CAISQHGENNEKLFF
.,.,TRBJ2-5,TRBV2,TGTGCCAGCAGTAGATGGGAGCGGGACCAAGAGACCCAGTACTTC,CASSRWERDQETQYF
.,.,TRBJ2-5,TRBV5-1,TGCGCCAGCAGCCTCACAGGGCCCCAAGAGACCCAGTACTTC,CASSLTGPQETQYF
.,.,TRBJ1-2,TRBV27,TGTGCCAGCAGTTTTTCGGTAGGGTATGGCTACACCTTC,CASSFSVGYGYTF
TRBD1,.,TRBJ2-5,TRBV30,TGTGCCTGGATAGGGACAGGGGGCGAAGAGACCCAGTACTTC,CAWIGTGGEETQYF
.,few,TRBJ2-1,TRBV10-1,TGCGCCAGCAGAGAGCAGTTCTTC,CASREQFF
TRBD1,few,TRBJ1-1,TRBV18,TGTGCCAGCTCACCGGGGACAGTGAACACTGAAGCTTTCTTT,CASSPGTVNTEAFF
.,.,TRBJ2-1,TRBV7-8,TGTGCCAGCAGCTTACGGATCTTTAACAATGAGCAGTTCTTC,CASSLRIFNNEQFF
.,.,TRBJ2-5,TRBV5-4,TGTGCCAGCAGCTTGGTTTCGGCGGAGACCCAGTACTTC,CASSLVSAETQYF
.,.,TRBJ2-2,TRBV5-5,TGTGCCAGCAGCTTGACGGGGGGCGCTTACACCGGGGAGCTGTTTTTT,CASSLTGGAYTGELFF
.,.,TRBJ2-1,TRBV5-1,TGCGCCAGCAGCCCCTCTGGCGAGCTCAGGCATTGGGAGCAGTTCTTC,CASSPSGELRHWEQFF
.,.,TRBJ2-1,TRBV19,TGTGCCAGTAGTATGGGAGACTTCAATGAGCAGTTCTTC,CASSMGDFNEQFF
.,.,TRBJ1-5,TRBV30,TGTGCCTGGCCCGCTCCAGGGAACAATCAGCCCCAGCATTTT,CAWPAPGNNQPQHF
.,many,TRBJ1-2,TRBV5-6,TGTGCCAGCAGCCCCGGACAGTATGCTCGCTACACCTTC,CASSPGQYARYTF
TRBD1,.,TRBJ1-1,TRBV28,TGTGCCAGCAGGACAGGGGGAACGAACACTGAAGCTTTCTTT,CASRTGGTNTEAFF
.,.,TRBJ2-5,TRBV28,TGTGCCAGCAGTTTCACTCAAGGATACCAAGAGACCCAGTACTTC,CASSFTQGYQETQYF
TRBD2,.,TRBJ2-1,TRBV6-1,TGTGCCAGCAGGGAAAGCGGGACTGATGAGCAGTTCTTC,CASRESGTDEQFF
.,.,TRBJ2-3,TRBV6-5,TGTGCCAGCAGCCTTCGACAGAGCAGCACAGATACGCAGTATTTT,CASSLRQSSTDTQYF
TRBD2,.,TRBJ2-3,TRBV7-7,TGTGCCAGCAGCCACGGGACTAGCGGTAGCACAGATACGCAGTATTTT,CASSHGTSGSTDTQYF
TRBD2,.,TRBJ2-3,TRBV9,TGTGCCAGCAGCGTAGGGAGCCGTGGCGGGAGGACGGCAGATACGCAGTATTTT,CASSVGSRGGRTADTQYF
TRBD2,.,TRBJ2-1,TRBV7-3,TGTGCCAGCAGCGGCGGGGGTCCGGCGCAGTTCTTC,CASSGGGPAQFF
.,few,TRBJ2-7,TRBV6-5,TGTGCCAGCAGTTACAATCTCGAGCAGTACTTC,CASSYNLEQYF
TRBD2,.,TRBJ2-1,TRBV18,TGTGCCAGCTCACGGACTAGCGGAAACAATGAGCAGTTCTTC,CASSRTSGNNEQFF
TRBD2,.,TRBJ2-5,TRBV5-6,TGTGCCAGCAGCTCCCCCACCCCCTTTGGCCGGGAGGGAGAGACCCAGTACTTC,CASSSPTPFGREGETQYF
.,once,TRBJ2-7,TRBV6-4,TGTGCCAGCAGTGACTCGGCAGGGCCAAATTACGAGCAGTACTTC,CASSDSAGPNYEQYF
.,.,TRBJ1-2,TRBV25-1,TGTGCCAGCAGTGGGACTAACTATGGCTACACCTTC,CASSGTNYGYTF
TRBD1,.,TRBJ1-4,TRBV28,TGTGCCAGCAGTTTCAGACAGGGGGATGAAAAACTGTTTTTT,CASSFRQGDEKLFF
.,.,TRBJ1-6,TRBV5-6,TGTGCCAGCAGCACGCCCGAGAATTCACCCCTCCACTTT,CASSTPENSPLHF
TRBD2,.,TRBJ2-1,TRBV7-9,TGTGCCAGCAGCTCCCAGCGGGAGTGGGATGAGCAGTTCTTC,CASSSQREWDEQFF
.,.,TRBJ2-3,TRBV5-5,TGTGCCAGCAGCTTCCGGGGATTCAATACGCAGTATTTT,CASSFRGFNTQYF
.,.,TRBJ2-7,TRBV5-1,TGCGCCAGCAGCTTGTTGGGGGCTTACGAGCAGTACTTC,CASSLLGAYEQYF
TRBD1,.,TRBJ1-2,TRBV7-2,TGTGCCAGCACCCCTGGACAGGCGGATGGCTACACCTTC,CASTPGQADGYTF
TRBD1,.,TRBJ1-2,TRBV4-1,TGCGCCAGCAGCCACAGGGGACAGTACAACTATGGCTACACCTTC,CASSHRGQYNYGYTF
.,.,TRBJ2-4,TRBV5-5,TGTGCCAGCAGCCCCTATGGGGCCTATTCGGACATTCAGTACTTC,CASSPYGAYSDIQYF